A selection of T cell receptor beta chains follows, all from one sample in a study of beta chain features in type 1 diabetes. This table comes from immunoSEQ multiplex PCR, and its TCRdb copy is limited to in-frame clones, with some not included. The repertoire holds 150,000 to 190,000 clones, with approximately 10% as singletons. The sequenced material came from central memory CD4+ T cells from blood. The origin of the receptors is a man younger than 40 with type 1 diabetes. Both conserved end residues are part of each CDR3. The D gene is left open where the match is weak. Not all rows give a size; the values are once, few, many and, for expanded clones, a class.

size | J | D | V | DNA | CDR3
. | TRBJ2-1 | TRBD2 | TRBV5-4 | TGTGCCAGCAGCCAAGCCCCTACTAGCGGGATCTACAATGAGCAGTTCTTC | CASSQAPTSGIYNEQFF
few | TRBJ2-1 | . | TRBV6-4 | TGTGCCAGCAGTGACCACAGGGCGGGTAACAATGAGCAGTTCTTC | CASSDHRAGNNEQFF
. | TRBJ2-5 | TRBD1 | TRBV7-2 | TGTGCCAGCAGCCGGGACAGACAAGAGACCCAGTACTTC | CASSRDRQETQYF
few | TRBJ2-2 | . | TRBV28 | TGTGCCAGCAGTCCAGGGGTCACCGGGGAGCTGTTTTTT | CASSPGVTGELFF
. | TRBJ2-7 | TRBD1 | TRBV5-1 | TGCGCCAGCAGCACGGGACAGCCGTTCGACGAGCAGTACTTC | CASSTGQPFDEQYF
few | TRBJ2-7 | TRBD2 | TRBV18 | TGTGCCAGCTCACTAGCGGGTCAGGCCTACGAGCAGTACTTC | CASSLAGQAYEQYF
few | TRBJ1-2 | . | TRBV30 | TGTGCCTGGAGGGTGGGGGGGCGTAATGGCTACACCTTC | CAWRVGGRNGYTF
. | TRBJ2-3 | TRBD2 | TRBV30 | TGTGCCTACACTAGCGGTAGCACAGATACGCAGTATTTT | CAYTSGSTDTQYF
few | TRBJ2-5 | . | TRBV2 | TGTGCCAGCACCCCTAGCCGGACAGACCAAGAGACCCAGTACTTC | CASTPSRTDQETQYF
few | TRBJ2-6 | . | TRBV5-6 | TGTGCCAGCAGCTTCTTCTCTGGGGCCAACGTCCTGACTTTC | CASSFFSGANVLTF
few | TRBJ2-5 | TRBD2 | TRBV4-1 | TGCGCCAGCAGCCACGGGCTAGCGGGAGGAGAGGGGCAAGAGACCCAGTACTTC | CASSHGLAGGEGQETQYF
few | TRBJ2-7 | TRBD2 | TRBV29-1 | TGCAGCGTTGAAGGACTAGCGGGAGGGGACGAGCAGTACTTC | CSVEGLAGGDEQYF
. | TRBJ2-5 | . | TRBV9 | TGTGCCAGCAGCGTAGGCGGAGAGACCCAGTACTTC | CASSVGGETQYF
. | TRBJ2-3 | TRBD2 | TRBV7-2 | TGTGCCTGTCGGACTAGCGGCACAGATACGCAGTATTTT | CACRTSGTDTQYF
many | TRBJ2-3 | TRBD2 | TRBV7-8 | TGTGCCAGCAGCGCTTTAAATCAGGTCGCGGGGAGGGGAGCAACAGATACGCAGTATTTT | CASSALNQVAGRGATDTQYF
. | TRBJ2-7 | . | TRBV6-1 | TGTGCCAGCAGCGGGGGAGGTAGCAGACTCGAGCAGTACTTC | CASSGGGSRLEQYF
few | TRBJ2-7 | TRBD1 | TRBV4-2 | TGTGCCAGCAGCCGGCCTCGGGGGACAGGGAATGGTTACGAGCAGTACTTC | CASSRPRGTGNGYEQYF
. | TRBJ2-6 | TRBD1 | TRBV15 | TGTGCCACCAGCAGGGGGACAGGGCGCTCTGGGGCCAACGTCCTGACTTTC | CATSRGTGRSGANVLTF
few | TRBJ2-1 | . | TRBV7-3 | TGTGCCAGCAGCTACCTCCCCAGTGGAGATAACAATGAGCAGTTCTTC | CASSYLPSGDNNEQFF
few | TRBJ2-1 | TRBD1 | TRBV13 | TGTGCCAGCAGCCAGACAGGGGGGACCTACAATGAGCAGTTCTTC | CASSQTGGTYNEQFF
few | TRBJ2-5 | . | TRBV30 | TGTGCCTGGGGGGCCCAGGAAGAGACCCAGTACTTC | CAWGAQEETQYF
. | TRBJ2-4 | TRBD2 | TRBV28 | TGTGCCAGCAGCCCCAGGGCGGGGGGAAACATTCAGTACTTC | CASSPRAGGNIQYF